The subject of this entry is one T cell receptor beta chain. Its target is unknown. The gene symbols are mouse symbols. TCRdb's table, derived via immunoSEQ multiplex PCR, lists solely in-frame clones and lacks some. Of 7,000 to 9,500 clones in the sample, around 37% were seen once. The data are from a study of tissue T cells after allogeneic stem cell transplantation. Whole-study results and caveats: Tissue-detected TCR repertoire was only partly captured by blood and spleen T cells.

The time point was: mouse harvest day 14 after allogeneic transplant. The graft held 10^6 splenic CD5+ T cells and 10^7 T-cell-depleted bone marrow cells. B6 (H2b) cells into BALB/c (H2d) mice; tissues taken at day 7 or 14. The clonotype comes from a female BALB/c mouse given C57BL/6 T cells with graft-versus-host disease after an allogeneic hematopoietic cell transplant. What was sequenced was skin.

This CDR3 reads CASRRTEVFF. CDR3 DNA (partial): TGTGCCAGCAGGCGGACAGAAGTCTTC. This chain links TRBV26 with TRBJ1-1; D is unclear. The read falls 1 residue short of the CDR3 end, and the missing part is taken from the germline J gene. Looked up from germline, CDR1 is KGHPV and CDR2 is FQNQEV (reference sequence). Between the trimmed V and J ends, which lost 6 bases and 5 bases, there was a span of 4 bases. This CDR3 is 10 amino acids long.